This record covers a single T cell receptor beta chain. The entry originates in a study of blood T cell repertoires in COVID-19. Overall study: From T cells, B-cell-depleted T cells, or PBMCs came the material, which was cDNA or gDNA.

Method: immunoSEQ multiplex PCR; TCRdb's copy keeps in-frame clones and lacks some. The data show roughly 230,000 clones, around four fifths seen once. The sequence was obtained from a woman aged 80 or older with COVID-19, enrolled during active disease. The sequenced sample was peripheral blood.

The CDR3 is CASSFLGSSNSPLHF. DNA of the CDR3: TGTGCCAGCAGCTTTTTGGGGAGCTCAAATTCACCCCTCCACTTT. This chain links TRBV7-2 with TRBJ1-6; D not certain. The CDR3 has 15 residues. Germline CDR1 is SGHTA and CDR2 is FQGNSA. The ends were cut back, 3 bases at V and 7 bases at J, with 13 bases in the middle. Full variable domain (remainder filled in from reference TRBV7-2 and TRBJ1-6): GAGVSQSPSNKVTEKGKDVELRCDPISGHTALYWYRQSLGQGLEFLIYFQGNSAPDKSGLPSDRFSAERTGGSVSTLTIQRTQQEDSAVYLCASSFLGSSNSPLHFGNGTRLTVT.